These 11 T cell receptor beta chains share one sample of origin, sequenced in a study of T-cell memory formation after mild COVID-19. A single record per CDR3 protein comes from TCRdb applying MiXCR to the 5' RACE reads. The top ten clones hold 1.3% to 1.5% of a sample with under 35,000 distinct CDR3 sequences, about 16% of them seen once. Sequencing was done on a sample of PBMCs or a T cell subset sorted from them (not recorded which). The receptors come from an adult who had mild COVID-19 (a few samples of this study predate the infection). Cell type and time point are not known.

The gene calls are TRBV7-2 and TRBJ1-1; D call uncertain. Trimming shortened V by 8 bases and J by 4 bases, and 11 bases separated the two germline ends. The CDR3 length is 12 residues. Germline values: CDR1 SGHTA, CDR2 FQGNSA. CDR3 nucleotides: TGTGCCAGCGGCTCGTGGAGCACTGAAGCTTTCTTT. Its translation: CASGSWSTEAFF.

The table lists this clonotype with many counts. V gene TRBV12-3 or TRBV12-4 combines with J gene TRBJ2-2, with D maybe TRBD2 (5 bases). V lost 9 bases to trimming and J lost 4 bases, with 12 bases between them. This CDR3 is 13 amino acids long. Here the CDR3 DNA reads TGTGCCAGTCTGGGAGTGGGCACCGGGGAGCTGTTTTTT. Residues: CASLGVGTGELFF.

This clonotype was counted a few times. The chain combines TRBV5-1 with TRBJ1-1, with a possible D match to TRBD1 (5 bases). V was clipped by 7 bases and J by 1 base, with 8 bases between them. There are 12 residues in the CDR3. Germline-derived CDR1 and CDR2 are SGHRS and YFSETQ. The CDR3 region has the DNA TGCGCCAGCCGAGGGGAGAACACTGAAGCTTTCTTT. This gives the protein CASRGENTEAFF.

This clonotype was counted many times. V and J are TRBV7-9 and TRBJ1-2, with TRBD1 matching 8 bases. Germline trimming cut 7 bases from V and 2 bases from J; bases unmatched to any gene: 9. CDR3 length: 15 residues. Germline values: CDR1 SEHNR, CDR2 FQNEAQ (reference sequence). The CDR3 loop reads CASTSGTGLNYGYTF. In DNA, the CDR3 is TGTGCCAGCACCTCTGGGACAGGCCTGAACTATGGCTACACCTTC.

The chain uses TRBV7-7 and TRBJ1-3; the D is unclear. This CDR3 contains 13 residues. Germline CDR1 SSHAT, CDR2 FNYEAQ (reference sequence). V was trimmed by 9 bases and J by 0 bases, leaving 9 bases between them. CDR3 protein: CARSGGSGNTIYF. The CDR3 nucleotides are TGTGCCAGATCAGGAGGCTCTGGAAACACCATATATTTT.

The table lists this clonotype with many counts. J is TRBJ2-7 and V is TRBV9; TRBD1 matches at 10 bases. Trimming at V came to 4 bases and at J to 2 bases, leaving 3 bases not matched to a gene. The germline gives CDR1 SGDLS, CDR2 YYNGEE. The CDR3 contains 14 residues. CDR3 residues: CASSIDRGPYEQYF. The CDR3 DNA follows: TGTGCCAGCAGCATCGACAGGGGGCCCTACGAGCAGTACTTC.

Many counts were recorded for this clonotype. The rearrangement joins TRBV25-1 to TRBJ2-6; 7 bases map to TRBD1. Germline trimming cut 3 bases from V and 1 base from J; bases unmatched to any gene: 6. The CDR3 runs 17 residues. Germline V gives CDR1 MGHDK, CDR2 SYGVNS. The CDR3 sequence is CASSDDRDGSGANVLTF. DNA of the CDR3: TGTGCCAGCAGTGACGACAGGGATGGTTCTGGGGCCAACGTCCTGACTTTC.

This clonotype was counted many times. The chain joins TRBV5-4 to TRBJ2-1, with D unclear. Germline V gives CDR1 SGHNT, CDR2 YYREEE (reference sequence). CDR3 size: 14 residues. Trimming took 2 bases from V and 7 from J, leaving 13 bases between them. The CDR3 reads CASSLPEPRNEQFF. The CDR3 bases are TGTGCCAGCAGCTTACCCGAACCTAGAAATGAGCAGTTCTTC.

This clonotype was detected ten times or more. The chain combines TRBV12-3 or TRBV12-4 with TRBJ1-6; TRBD1 might be the D (5 bases). The CDR3 length is 13 residues. V was shortened by 4 bases and J by 10 bases, with 11 bases between the two germline ends. CDR3 in amino acids: CASSSRENSPLHF. The CDR3 nucleotides read TGTGCCAGCAGTTCCAGGGAGAACTCACCCCTCCACTTT.

In this sample, this clonotype is medium-sized (0.01 to 0.1%). This rearrangement joins TRBV4-1 to TRBJ2-7, with 9 positions matching TRBD2. This CDR3 has 15 amino acids. Germline V gives CDR1 MGHRA, CDR2 YSYEKL. V shed 0 bases, J shed 2 bases, and the junction held 2 bases outside the gene matches. The CDR3 nucleotides read TGCGCCAGCAGCCAAGAGCGGGGGGGCCCCTACGAGCAGTACTTC. The encoded protein is CASSQERGGPYEQYF.

This clonotype was recorded many times. This chain links TRBV20-1 with TRBJ2-5; 12 nucleotides agree with TRBD2. Germline V gives CDR1 DFQATT, CDR2 SNEGSKA (reference sequence). J was trimmed by 4 bases and V by 0 bases; bases with no gene match: 15. The CDR3 is 19 residues long. The CDR3 region is CSARDRLWASGRGRETQYF. CDR3 nucleotide sequence: TGCAGTGCTAGAGACCGTTTGTGGGCTAGCGGGAGGGGGAGAGAGACCCAGTACTTC.